These 2 T cell receptor beta chains share one sample of origin, sequenced in a study of shared clonotypes between healthy human individuals. The protocol was immunoSEQ multiplex PCR, while the TCRdb copy is restricted to in-frame clones and leaves out a portion. The sample records about 2.5 million clones, less than 95% being singletons. Material for sequencing was naive CD4+ T cells from PBMCs. As for subset: CD45RA+ positively selected. These receptor sequences come from a man younger than 35 in good health. Some clones in this sample may be carry-over from other donors' samples.

The chain is built from TRBV25-1 and TRBJ1-6; tentatively, D is TRBD1 (5 bases). V dropped 6 bases and J dropped 6 bases, with 15 bases sitting between them. The CDR3 covers 15 residues. Germline CDR1 reads MGHDK; CDR2 reads SYGVNS. CDR3 coding DNA: TGTGCCAGCAGCGGGACGAGGGCGGGTAATTCACCCCTCCACTTT. Residues: CASSGTRAGNSPLHF.

The chain is built from TRBV19 and TRBJ1-2, with D possibly being TRBD1 (5 bases). The V end lost 2 bases, the J end lost 8 bases, and 12 bases lay between the germline ends. The germline gives CDR1 LNHDA, CDR2 SQIVND (reference sequence). This CDR3 region has 13 residues. In nucleotides, the CDR3 is TGTGCCAGTAGTATATCGACAGTAGGAGGCTACACCTTC. Protein sequence: CASSISTVGGYTF.